This T cell receptor (beta chain) was retrieved from a study of shared clonotypes between healthy human individuals. Regarding this clone: Its antigen is unidentified.

The sorted-subset replicate PCRs were given 200 ng DNA, which is roughly 30,000 T cell genomes. Under the authors' procedure: As immunoSEQ supplied junction-only sequences (without quality scores), filtering differed. The repertoire was sequenced with immunoSEQ multiplex PCR; TCRdb's copy has only in-frame clones and lacks some. D and trimming were read from the DNA, whereas the V and J calls and clone size are those reported in that table. The data contain about 2 million clones, roughly 94% of them singletons. Investigators divided CD4+ cells into CD45RA+ naive and CD45RA-negative memory subsets. The V and J ends lost 0 bases and 0 bases respectively, with 9 bases between them. The CDR3 has 16 residues. Germline loops: CDR1 SEHNR, CDR2 FQNEAQ (reference sequence). General study results and limits: Rarefaction revealed incomplete sorted-subset sequencing despite large depth.

Sequenced input: naive CD4+ T cells sorted from blood. Subset indicated: CD45RA+ positively selected. The chain recombines TRBV7-9 with TRBJ1-5, with a tentative D call TRBD1 (6 bases). This TCR was sampled from a man younger than 35 in good health. The CDR3, as DNA: TGTGCCAGCAGCTTAGCGCAGGGGAATAGCAATCAGCCCCAGCATTTT. Amino acids: CASSLAQGNSNQPQHF.